This T cell receptor (beta chain) is drawn from a study of cytomegalovirus exposure and HLA in healthy donors. Study results and caveats: Sequencing depth across donors, presence/absence analyses assumed, was roughly uniform.

The study ran its PCR with 60 Vbeta and 13 Jbeta primers. Sequencing used immunoSEQ multiplex PCR; TCRdb keeps in-frame clones, though not all of them. This sample has some 130,000 clones, with about 68% found just once. This CDR3 comprises 15 residues. Germline V lookup: CDR1 MGHRA, CDR2 YSYEKL. J was trimmed by 9 bases and V by 3 bases; bases with no gene match: 8. This clone was seen only once. Its specificity is unknown. V gene TRBV4-1 combines with J gene TRBJ2-1; 10 bases match TRBD2. Sequenced sample: PBMCs. This TCR derives from a human donor in good health. This CDR3 reads CASSQILAGVGEQFF. In DNA form, the CDR3 reads TGCGCCAGCAGCCAGATCCTAGCGGGAGTGGGTGAGCAGTTCTTC.